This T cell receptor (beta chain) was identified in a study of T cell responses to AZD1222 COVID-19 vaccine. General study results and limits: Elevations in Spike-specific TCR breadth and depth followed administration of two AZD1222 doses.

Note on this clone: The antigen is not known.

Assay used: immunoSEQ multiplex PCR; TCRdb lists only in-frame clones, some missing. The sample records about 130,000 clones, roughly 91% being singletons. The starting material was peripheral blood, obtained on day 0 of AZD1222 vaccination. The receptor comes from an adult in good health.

CDR3 region: CASSFAPNLADQETQYF. In nucleotides, the CDR3 is TGTGCCAGCAGCTTCGCCCCTAATCTAGCAGACCAAGAGACCCAGTACTTC. The V and J genes are TRBV7-6 and TRBJ2-5, with D possibly being TRBD2 (5 bases). This CDR3 region has 17 residues. The germline V gene encodes CDR1 SGHVS and CDR2 FNYEAQ. The ends were cut back, 3 bases at V and 0 bases at J, with 17 bases in the middle.